The 12 T cell receptor beta chains in this list originate from one sample, sequenced in a study of blood T cell repertoires in COVID-19. Profiling relied on immunoSEQ multiplex PCR, and the TCRdb table lists in-frame clones only, not all of them. The top ten clones hold 11% of a sample with hundreds of thousands of clones, 88% of them seen once. The sequencing sample was made of peripheral blood. These receptors were collected from a woman in her thirties with COVID-19, enrolled during active disease.

This chain uses TRBV27 with TRBJ1-2; D is uncertain. Trimming pared 3 bases from V and 8 bases from J, leaving 4 bases between. The CDR3 spans 10 residues. Germline V lookup: CDR1 MNHEY, CDR2 SMNVEV (reference sequence). In nucleotides, the CDR3 is TGTGCCAGCAGTTTGAGGGGCTACACCTTC. The encoded protein is CASSLRGYTF.

This chain uses TRBV28 with TRBJ2-3; D may be TRBD1 (6 bases). V shed 8 bases and J shed 2 bases, with 11 bases lying between them. The CDR3 totals 13 residues. Germline V gives CDR1 MDHEN, CDR2 SYDVKM. The CDR3 is CASGAGVTDTQYF. In DNA form, the CDR3 reads TGTGCCAGCGGAGCAGGGGTCACAGATACGCAGTATTTT. The full variable domain, its missing parts supplied by reference TRBV28 and TRBJ2-3, is DVKVTQSSRYLVKRTGEKVFLECVQDMDHENMFWYRQDPGLGLRLIYFSYDVKMKEKGDIPEGYSVSREKKERFSLILESASTNQTSMYLCASGAGVTDTQYFGPGTRLTVL.

This chain connects TRBV27 to TRBJ2-1; the D gene is possibly TRBD1 (5 bases). The CDR3 totals 13 residues. Germline-derived CDR1 and CDR2 are MNHEY and SMNVEV (reference sequence). Deletions cut 6 bases from V and 4 bases from J, with 10 bases between. The CDR3 here is CASSQGQYNEQFF. The DNA of the CDR3 is TGTGCCAGCAGCCAGGGTCAATACAATGAGCAGTTCTTC.

Note on this clone: Distinct nucleotide sequences in the sample also encode this CDR3. This chain links TRBV6-5 with TRBJ1-1, with D unresolved. The CDR3 is made up of 14 amino acids. Germline loops: CDR1 MNHEY, CDR2 SVGAGI. The V and J ends lost 2 bases and 0 bases respectively, with 7 bases between them. CDR3 in DNA: TGTGCCAGCAGTTACCGGGGTATGAACACTGAAGCTTTCTTT. Translating gives CASSYRGMNTEAFF.

This clone was detected once. V gene TRBV7-9 combines with J gene TRBJ2-4, with D uncertain. Germline V gives CDR1 SEHNR, CDR2 FQNEAQ (reference sequence). This CDR3 comprises 14 residues. V lost 4 bases and J 2 bases, leaving 9 bases between the germline ends. The CDR3 region has the DNA TGTGCCAGCAGCTCAACAGCCACCAAAAACATTCAGTACTTC. Amino acids: CASSSTATKNIQYF.

In its sample, this clone was seen once. CDR3 loop: CASSDGSAGELFF. In DNA form, the CDR3 reads TGTGCCAGCAGTGATGGCTCAGCCGGGGAGCTGTTTTTT. The chain employs TRBV6-4 and TRBJ2-2, with D uncertain. V dropped 3 bases and J dropped 6 bases, with 8 bases sitting between them. There are 13 residues in the CDR3. Looked up from germline, CDR1 is MRHNA and CDR2 is SNTAGT.

This chain links TRBV24-1 with TRBJ1-1; possibly TRBD1 for D (6 bases). V dropped 4 bases and J dropped 4 bases, with 15 bases sitting between them. The germline V gene encodes CDR1 KGHDR and CDR2 SFDVKD. The CDR3 is made up of 15 amino acids. The CDR3 loop reads CATSDSRGAGTEAFF. In DNA, the CDR3 is TGTGCCACCAGTGACTCGCGGGGGGCAGGCACTGAAGCTTTCTTT.

The V and J genes are TRBV5-1 and TRBJ2-7; TRBD1 might be the D (5 bases). The V gene's germline CDR1 is SGHRS and CDR2 YFSETQ. The CDR3 totals 16 residues. V was shortened by 0 bases and J by 3 bases, with 16 bases between the two germline ends. CDR3 bases: TGCGCCAGCAGCTTGGAGGGGCCTCAGGTTCACTACGAGCAGTACTTC. Its translation: CASSLEGPQVHYEQYF. The whole variable domain, filled in from reference TRBV5-1 and TRBJ2-7, reads KAGVTQTPRYLIKTRGQQVTLSCSPISGHRSVSWYQQTPGQGLQFLFEYFSETQRNKGNFPGRFSGRQFSNSRSEMNVSTLELGDSALYLCASSLEGPQVHYEQYFGPGTRLTVT.

V usage is TRBV28 and J usage is TRBJ1-1; 7 bases fit TRBD1. The CDR3 extends over 14 amino acids. Unmatched junction bases numbered 3, after V lost 5 bases and J lost 0 bases. The V gene's germline CDR1 is MDHEN and CDR2 SYDVKM. The CDR3 nucleotides read TGTGCCAGCAGTCCCGGGACAGTGAACACTGAAGCTTTCTTT. Translating gives CASSPGTVNTEAFF.

The chain employs TRBV10-2 and TRBJ2-5; no definite D call. Germline CDR1 and CDR2: WSHSY and SAAADI. The CDR3 is 13 amino acids. V was shortened by 0 bases and J by 4 bases, with 6 bases between the two germline ends. This chain's CDR3 is CASSESTRETQYF. For the CDR3, the DNA is TGCGCCAGCAGTGAGTCGACTCGAGAGACCCAGTACTTC.

The J gene is TRBJ1-1, the V gene TRBV5-5; maybe TRBD1 (5 bases). The CDR3 covers 12 residues. Germline V CDR1 and CDR2: SGHKS, YYEKEE (reference sequence). Trimming stripped 5 bases from V and 7 bases from J, with 12 bases between. The CDR3, as DNA: TGTGCCAGCAGTGGGGCTGGAAATGAAGCTTTCTTT. It translates to CASSGAGNEAFF.

This chain links TRBV28 with TRBJ2-2; D is unclear. CDR1 and CDR2 from the germline V gene are MDHEN and SYDVKM. With 3 bases removed from V and 2 bases from J, the gap between germline ends came to 7 bases. This CDR3 comprises 14 residues. CDR3 in amino acids: CASSFQRNTGELFF. Written as DNA, the CDR3 is TGTGCCAGCAGTTTTCAGCGTAACACCGGGGAGCTGTTTTTT.